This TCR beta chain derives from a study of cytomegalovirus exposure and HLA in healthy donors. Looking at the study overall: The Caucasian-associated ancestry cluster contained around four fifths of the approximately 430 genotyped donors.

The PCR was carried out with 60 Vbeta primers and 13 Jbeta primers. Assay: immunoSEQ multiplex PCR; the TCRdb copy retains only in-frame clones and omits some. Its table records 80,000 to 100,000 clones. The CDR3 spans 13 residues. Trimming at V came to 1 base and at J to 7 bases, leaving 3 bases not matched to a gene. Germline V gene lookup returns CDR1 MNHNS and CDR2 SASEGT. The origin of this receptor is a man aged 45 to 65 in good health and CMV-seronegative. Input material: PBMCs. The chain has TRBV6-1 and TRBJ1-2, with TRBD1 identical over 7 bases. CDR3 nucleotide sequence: TGTGCCAGCAGTGAAGGACAGGGAAGTGGCTACACCTTC. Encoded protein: CASSEGQGSGYTF.